This T cell receptor beta chain appears in the sequencing data of a study of T cells after yellow fever vaccination. Notes on the study in general: Clonotype sharing between CD4 and CD8 compartments was small. The secondary response was weaker, and its peak arrived faster, on day 5 versus 15.

There are many counts of this clonotype. Its specificity is unknown. Template switching by 5'RACE produced TCR cDNA, adding a universal primer site and UMIs. TCRdb fed the 5' RACE reads into MiXCR, producing one record per CDR3 protein. The repertoire includes around 110,000 distinct CDR3 sequences, roughly 8.4% of them detected once, and roughly 23% sits in the top ten. CDR1 is LGHDT, CDR2 YNNKEL, per germline (reference sequence). This CDR3 is 12 amino acids long. V was pared by 7 bases and J by 1 base, with 4 bases between. The source of this sequence is a man aged 30-40 years who received the YFV17D yellow fever vaccine. V usage is TRBV3-1 and J usage is TRBJ2-2, with D unresolved. Specimen: CD8+ T cells sorted from PBMCs, collected 45 days after the yellow fever booster vaccination. This CDR3 is CASNLNTGELFF. The CDR3 DNA is TGTGCCAGCAACCTGAACACCGGGGAGCTGTTTTTT. Filled out from reference TRBV3-1 and TRBJ2-2, the complete variable domain reads DTAVSQTPKYLVTQMGNDKSIKCEQNLGHDTMYWYKQDSKKFLKIMFSYNNKELIINETVPNRFSPKSPDKAHLNLHINSLELGDSAVYFCASNLNTGELFFGEGSRLTVL.